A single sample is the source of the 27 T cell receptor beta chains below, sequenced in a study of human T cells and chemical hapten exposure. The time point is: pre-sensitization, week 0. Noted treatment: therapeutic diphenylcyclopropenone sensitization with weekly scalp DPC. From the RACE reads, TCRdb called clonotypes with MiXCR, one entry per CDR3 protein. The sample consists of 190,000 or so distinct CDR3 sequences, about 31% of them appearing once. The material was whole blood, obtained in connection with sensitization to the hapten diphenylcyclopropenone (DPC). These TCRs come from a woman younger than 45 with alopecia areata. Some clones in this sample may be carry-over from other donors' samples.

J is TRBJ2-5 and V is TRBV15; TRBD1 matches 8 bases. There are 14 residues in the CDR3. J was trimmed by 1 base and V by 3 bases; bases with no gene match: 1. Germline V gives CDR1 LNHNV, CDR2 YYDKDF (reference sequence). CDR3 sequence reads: CATSSGQGQETQYF. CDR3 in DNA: TGTGCCACCAGCAGCGGACAGGGCCAAGAGACCCAGTACTTC.

CDR3 sequence reads: CASSLVVTDTQYF. The CDR3 DNA reads as TGTGCCAGCAGCTTAGTGGTCACAGATACGCAGTATTTT. The V gene is TRBV7-8, the J gene TRBJ2-3, with D unclear. The CDR3 is 13 amino acids. Deletions cut 1 base from V and 2 bases from J, with 4 bases between. CDR1 and CDR2 (germline): SGHVS, FQNEAQ.

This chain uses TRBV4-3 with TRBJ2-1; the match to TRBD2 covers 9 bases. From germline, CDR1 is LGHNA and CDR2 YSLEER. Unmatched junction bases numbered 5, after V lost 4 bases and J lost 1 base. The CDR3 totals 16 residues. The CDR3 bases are TGCGCCAGCAGCCCGGGACTAGCTAGGTCCTACAATGAGCAGTTCTTC. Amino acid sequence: CASSPGLARSYNEQFF.

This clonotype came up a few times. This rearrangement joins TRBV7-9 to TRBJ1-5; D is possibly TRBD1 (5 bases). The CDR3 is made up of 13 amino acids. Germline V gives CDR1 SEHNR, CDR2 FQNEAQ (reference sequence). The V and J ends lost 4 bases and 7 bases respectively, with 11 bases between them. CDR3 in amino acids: CASSSLQGQPQHF. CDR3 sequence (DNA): TGTGCCAGCAGCTCCCTCCAGGGACAGCCCCAGCATTTT.

DNA of the CDR3: TGTGCCAGCAGTGTGTCGATCCGGCAAGAAGCTTTCTTT. Protein product: CASSVSIRQEAFF. The chain carries TRBV2 and TRBJ1-1; no clear D. The CDR3 totals 13 residues. The germline CDR1 and CDR2 sequences are SNHLY and FYNNEI. The V and J ends lost 4 bases and 8 bases respectively, with 14 bases between them.

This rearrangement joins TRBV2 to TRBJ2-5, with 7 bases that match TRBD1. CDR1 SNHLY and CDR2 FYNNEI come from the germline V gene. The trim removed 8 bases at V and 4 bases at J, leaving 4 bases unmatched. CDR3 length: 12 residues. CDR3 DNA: TGTGCCAGCTCAAGGGGGCGAGAGACCCAGTACTTC. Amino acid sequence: CASSRGRETQYF.

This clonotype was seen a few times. CDR3 in amino acids: CASSLGFTGGYGYTF. DNA for the CDR3: TGTGCCAGCAGTTTAGGCTTCACAGGGGGCTATGGCTACACCTTC. The V call is TRBV28, the J call TRBJ1-2; 8 bases line up with TRBD1. Germline CDR1 reads MDHEN; CDR2 reads SYDVKM. The CDR3 length is 15 residues. With V trimmed by 2 bases and J by 4 bases, 6 bases remained unmatched.

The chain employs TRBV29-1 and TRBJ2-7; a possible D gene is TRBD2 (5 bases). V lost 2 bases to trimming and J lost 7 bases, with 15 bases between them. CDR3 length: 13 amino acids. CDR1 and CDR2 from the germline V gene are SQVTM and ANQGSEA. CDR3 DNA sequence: TGCAGCGTTGAATGGCGACACCGCGGGGAGCAGTACTTC. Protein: CSVEWRHRGEQYF.

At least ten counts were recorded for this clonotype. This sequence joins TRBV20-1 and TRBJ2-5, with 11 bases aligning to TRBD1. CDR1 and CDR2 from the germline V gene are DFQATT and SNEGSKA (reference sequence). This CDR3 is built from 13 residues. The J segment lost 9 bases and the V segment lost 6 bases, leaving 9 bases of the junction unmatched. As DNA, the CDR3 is TGCAGTGCACCGGACAGGGGGCGTTTGTCCCAGTACTTC. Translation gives CSAPDRGRLSQYF.

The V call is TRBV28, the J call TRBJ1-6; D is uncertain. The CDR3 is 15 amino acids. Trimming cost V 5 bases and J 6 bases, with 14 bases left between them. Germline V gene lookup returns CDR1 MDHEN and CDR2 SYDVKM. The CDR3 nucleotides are TGTGCCAGCAGTACGGTGCCCGATGGTAATTCACCCCTCCACTTT. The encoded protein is CASSTVPDGNSPLHF.

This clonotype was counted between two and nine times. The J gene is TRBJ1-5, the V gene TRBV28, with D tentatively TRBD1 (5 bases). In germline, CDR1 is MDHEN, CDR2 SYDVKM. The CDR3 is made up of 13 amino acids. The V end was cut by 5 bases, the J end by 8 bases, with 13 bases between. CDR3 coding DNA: TGTGCCAGCAGTGACTTAATCAGGGAGCCCCAGCATTTT. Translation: CASSDLIREPQHF.

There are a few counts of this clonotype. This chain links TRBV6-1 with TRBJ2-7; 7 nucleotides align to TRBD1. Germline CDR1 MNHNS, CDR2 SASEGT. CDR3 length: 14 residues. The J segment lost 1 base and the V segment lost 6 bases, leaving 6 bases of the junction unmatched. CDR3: CASREQGNSYEQYF. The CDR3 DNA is TGTGCCAGCAGAGAACAGGGGAATTCCTACGAGCAGTACTTC.

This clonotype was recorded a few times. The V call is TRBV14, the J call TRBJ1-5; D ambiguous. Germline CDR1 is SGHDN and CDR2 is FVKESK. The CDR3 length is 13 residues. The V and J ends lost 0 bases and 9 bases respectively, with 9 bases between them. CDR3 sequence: CASSQELGAPQHF. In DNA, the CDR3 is TGTGCCAGCAGCCAAGAGCTGGGCGCGCCCCAGCATTTT.

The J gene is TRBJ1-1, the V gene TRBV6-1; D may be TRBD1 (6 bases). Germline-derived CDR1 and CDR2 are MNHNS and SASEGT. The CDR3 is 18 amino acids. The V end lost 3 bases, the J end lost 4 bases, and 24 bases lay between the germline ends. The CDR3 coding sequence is TGTGCCAGCAGTGAGTCGGTACAGGGCTCGATTTTTGGCACTGAAGCTTTCTTT. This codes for CASSESVQGSIFGTEAFF.

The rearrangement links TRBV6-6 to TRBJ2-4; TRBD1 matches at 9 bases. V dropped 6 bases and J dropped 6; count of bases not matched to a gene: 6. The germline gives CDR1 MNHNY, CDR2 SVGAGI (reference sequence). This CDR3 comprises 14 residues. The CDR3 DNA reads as TGTGCCAGCAGCGGCACAGGGGGCGGAAACATTCAGTACTTC. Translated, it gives CASSGTGGGNIQYF.

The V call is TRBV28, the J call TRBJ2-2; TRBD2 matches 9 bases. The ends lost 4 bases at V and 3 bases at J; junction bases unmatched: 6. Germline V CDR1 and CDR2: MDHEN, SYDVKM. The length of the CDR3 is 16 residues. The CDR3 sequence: CASSSPGLAYTGELFF. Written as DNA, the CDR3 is TGTGCCAGCAGTTCACCGGGACTAGCCTACACCGGGGAGCTGTTTTTT. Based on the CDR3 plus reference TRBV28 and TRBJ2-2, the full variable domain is DVKVTQSSRYLVKRTGEKVFLECVQDMDHENMFWYRQDPGLGLRLIYFSYDVKMKEKGDIPEGYSVSREKKERFSLILESASTNQTSMYLCASSSPGLAYTGELFFGEGSRLTVL.

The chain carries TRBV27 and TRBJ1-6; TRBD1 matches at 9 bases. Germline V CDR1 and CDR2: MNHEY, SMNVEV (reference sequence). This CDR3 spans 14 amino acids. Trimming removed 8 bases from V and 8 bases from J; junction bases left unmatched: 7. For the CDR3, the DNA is TGTGCCAGCGGTGAAGGGACAGGGTATTCACCCCTCCACTTT. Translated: CASGEGTGYSPLHF.

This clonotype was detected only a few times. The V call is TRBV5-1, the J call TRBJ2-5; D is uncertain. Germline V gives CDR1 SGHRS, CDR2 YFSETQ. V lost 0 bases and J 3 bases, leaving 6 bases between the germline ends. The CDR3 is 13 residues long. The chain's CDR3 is CASSLVVEETQYF. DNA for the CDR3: TGCGCCAGCAGCTTGGTTGTTGAAGAGACCCAGTACTTC.

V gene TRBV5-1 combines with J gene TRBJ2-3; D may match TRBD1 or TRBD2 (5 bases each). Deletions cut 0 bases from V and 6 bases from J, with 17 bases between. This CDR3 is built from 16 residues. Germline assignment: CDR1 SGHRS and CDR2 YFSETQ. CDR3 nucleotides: TGCGCCAGCAGCTTGGTTCCCGGGGCAACGGGGGATACGCAGTATTTT. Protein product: CASSLVPGATGDTQYF.

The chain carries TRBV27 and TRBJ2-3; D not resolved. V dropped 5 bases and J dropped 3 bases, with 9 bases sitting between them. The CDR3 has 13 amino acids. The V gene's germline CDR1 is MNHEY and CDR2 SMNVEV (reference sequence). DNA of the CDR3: TGTGCCAGCAGTCCGGACGAAACAGATACGCAGTATTTT. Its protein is CASSPDETDTQYF.

The CDR3 sequence: CASSEALSGLGETQYF. The DNA for the CDR3 is TGTGCCAGCAGTGAAGCGCTATCGGGGCTTGGAGAGACCCAGTACTTC. The V gene is TRBV6-1, the J gene TRBJ2-5; either TRBD1 or TRBD2 may supply D (5 bases each). V was shortened by 0 bases and J by 4 bases, with 15 bases between the two germline ends. CDR3 length: 16 residues. Germline V gene sequence: CDR1 MNHNS, CDR2 SASEGT.

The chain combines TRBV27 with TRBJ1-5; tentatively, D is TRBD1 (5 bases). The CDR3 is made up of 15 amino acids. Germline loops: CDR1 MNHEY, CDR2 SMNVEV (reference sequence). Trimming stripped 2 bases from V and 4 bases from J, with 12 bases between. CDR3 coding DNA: TGTGCCAGCAGTTTAACCGGGACGGGGAATCAGCCCCAGCATTTT. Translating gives CASSLTGTGNQPQHF.

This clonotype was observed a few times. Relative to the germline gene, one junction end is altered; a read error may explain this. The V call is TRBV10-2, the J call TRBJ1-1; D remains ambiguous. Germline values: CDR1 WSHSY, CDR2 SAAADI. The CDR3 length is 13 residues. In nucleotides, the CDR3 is TGCGCCAGCAGAGAGTTTCCGGAGACTGGAGCTTTCTTT. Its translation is CASREFPETGAFF.

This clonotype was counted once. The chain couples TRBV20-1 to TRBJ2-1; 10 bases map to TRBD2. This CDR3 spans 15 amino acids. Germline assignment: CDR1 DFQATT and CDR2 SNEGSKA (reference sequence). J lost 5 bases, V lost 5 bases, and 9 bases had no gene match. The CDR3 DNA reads TGCAGTGCTTATGCTAGCGGGAGACACCACAATGAGCAGTTCTTC. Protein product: CSAYASGRHHNEQFF.

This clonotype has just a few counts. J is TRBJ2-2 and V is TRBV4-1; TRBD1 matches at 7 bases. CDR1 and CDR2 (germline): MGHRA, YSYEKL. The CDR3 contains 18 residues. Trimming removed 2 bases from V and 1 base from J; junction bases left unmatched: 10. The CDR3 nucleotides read TGCGCCAGCAGCCAACGAGTTGTACAGGGGTTGAACACCGGGGAGCTGTTTTTT. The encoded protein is CASSQRVVQGLNTGELFF.

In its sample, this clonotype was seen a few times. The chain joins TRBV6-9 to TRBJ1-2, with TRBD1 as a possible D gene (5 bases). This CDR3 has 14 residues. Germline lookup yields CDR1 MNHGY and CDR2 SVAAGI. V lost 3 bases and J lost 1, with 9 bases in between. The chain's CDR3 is CASSYRDLNYGYTF. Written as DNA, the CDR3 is TGTGCCAGCAGTTACCGGGACCTTAACTATGGCTACACCTTC.

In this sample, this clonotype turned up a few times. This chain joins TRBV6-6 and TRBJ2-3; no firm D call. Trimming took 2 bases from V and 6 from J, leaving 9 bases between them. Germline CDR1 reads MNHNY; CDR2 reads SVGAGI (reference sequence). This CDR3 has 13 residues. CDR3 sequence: CASSYPERDTQYF. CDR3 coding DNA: TGTGCCAGCAGTTACCCAGAAAGGGATACGCAGTATTTT.